The 22 T cell receptor beta chains below were found in one sample sequenced in a study of blood T cell repertoires in COVID-19. Only in-frame clones appear in the TCRdb table, and some are missing; sequencing was by immunoSEQ multiplex PCR. This sample yields around 19,000 clones, of which 70% to 80% are seen a single time; around three fifths belongs to the top ten. The sample was peripheral blood. Source of these receptors: a man older than 75 with acute or convalescent COVID-19.

The J gene is TRBJ1-4, the V gene TRBV7-9, with 8 nucleotides matching TRBD1. J was trimmed by 7 bases and V by 4 bases; bases with no gene match: 11. Germline V CDR1 and CDR2: SEHNR, FQNEAQ (reference sequence). CDR3 size: 16 residues. CDR3 sequence (DNA): TGTGCCAGCAGCTCAACGAGACAGGGGAGGTCTGAAAAACTGTTTTTT. It specifies CASSSTRQGRSEKLFF.

V and J are TRBV5-1 and TRBJ2-3; the match to TRBD2 covers 13 bases. The length of the CDR3 is 16 residues. V gave up 4 bases and J gave up 5 bases; unmatched junction bases: 7. Germline V gives CDR1 SGHRS, CDR2 YFSETQ. The CDR3 bases are TGCGCCAGCAGCAAAGGACTAGCGGGAGAGCTAGATACGCAGTATTTT. This encodes CASSKGLAGELDTQYF.

In its sample, this clone was seen a few times. The J gene is TRBJ1-1, the V gene TRBV19; 8 nucleotides agree with TRBD1. The CDR3 length is 13 residues. Germline V gene sequence: CDR1 LNHDA, CDR2 SQIVND (reference sequence). Trimming took 7 bases from V and 11 from J; bases not matched to a gene: 12. The CDR3 DNA reads TGTGCCAGTACGGACAGGGTGTACGGGAATGCTTTCTTT. Its protein is CASTDRVYGNAFF.

The chain joins TRBV9 to TRBJ2-1; 7 positions agree with TRBD2. CDR1 and CDR2 (germline): SGDLS, YYNGEE. The ends lost 2 bases at V and 6 bases at J; junction bases unmatched: 2. The CDR3 has 13 amino acids. The CDR3: CASSVRTSNEQFF. DNA of the CDR3: TGTGCCAGCAGCGTTCGGACTAGCAATGAGCAGTTCTTC.

This sequence joins TRBV7-6 and TRBJ2-3; D is unclear. The CDR3 is made up of 15 amino acids. Trimming pared 5 bases from V and 4 bases from J, leaving 16 bases between. Per the germline V gene, CDR1 is SGHVS and CDR2 is FNYEAQ. CDR3 amino acids: CASSIFPARPDTQYF. The CDR3 DNA sequence: TGTGCCAGCAGCATCTTCCCCGCTAGACCAGATACGCAGTATTTT.

The chain has TRBV4-1 and TRBJ1-5; 8 positions agree with TRBD1. The CDR3 runs to 15 residues. Germline CDR1 reads MGHRA; CDR2 reads YSYEKL. With 3 bases clipped from V and 7 bases from J, the junction kept 8 bases outside the gene matches. CDR3 coding DNA: TGCGCCAGCAGCCACCCGGACAGGGAAGCGCAGCCCCAGCATTTT. Translation: CASSHPDREAQPQHF.

The rearrangement joins TRBV14 to TRBJ2-7; maybe TRBD1 (7 bases). Trimming cost V 3 bases and J 3 bases, with 12 bases left between them. The CDR3 is made up of 14 amino acids. The germline gives CDR1 SGHDN, CDR2 FVKESK. The CDR3 is CASSHGQGGYEQYF. The CDR3 bases are TGTGCCAGCAGCCATGGGCAGGGGGGCTACGAGCAGTACTTC. The variable domain in full, completed from reference TRBV14 and TRBJ2-7, reads EAGVTQFPSHSVIEKGQTVTLRCDPISGHDNLYWYRRVMGKEIKFLLHFVKESKQDESGMPNNRFLAERTGGTYSTLKVQPAELEDSGVYFCASSHGQGGYEQYFGPGTRLTVT.

This clone was detected a few times. The chain couples TRBV29-1 to TRBJ2-7; 7 bases agree with TRBD2. The germline CDR1 and CDR2 sequences are SQVTM and ANQGSEA. Trimming at V came to 4 bases and at J to 2 bases, leaving 5 bases not matched to a gene. This CDR3 is built from 13 residues. In DNA, the CDR3 is TGCAGCGTTGCTAGCGGACCCACCTACGAGCAGTACTTC. This codes for CSVASGPTYEQYF.

The rearrangement links TRBV27 to TRBJ1-5; D unresolved. Germline V CDR1 and CDR2: MNHEY, SMNVEV (reference sequence). This CDR3 comprises 14 residues. V was pared by 3 bases and J by 2 bases, with 8 bases between. CDR3 in amino acids: CASSLRSRNQPQHF. In nucleotides, the CDR3 is TGTGCCAGCAGTTTGCGGTCTCGCAATCAGCCCCAGCATTTT.

This chain connects TRBV5-1 to TRBJ2-7; D remains ambiguous. The germline CDR1 and CDR2 sequences are SGHRS and YFSETQ. V lost 0 bases to trimming and J lost 4 bases, with 5 bases between them. CDR3 length: 12 amino acids. CDR3 DNA: TGCGCCAGCAGCTTGGTCCAATACGAGCAGTACTTC. It is translated as CASSLVQYEQYF.

This clone appeared a few times. V and J are TRBV7-6 and TRBJ2-7; D may be TRBD1 (6 bases). This CDR3 comprises 16 residues. With 3 bases removed from V and 0 bases from J, the gap between germline ends came to 15 bases. In germline, CDR1 is SGHVS, CDR2 FNYEAQ. CDR3 protein: CASSFNQGSRSYEQYF. The CDR3 DNA follows: TGTGCCAGCAGCTTTAATCAGGGGTCGCGCTCCTACGAGCAGTACTTC.

The V call is TRBV11-2, the J call TRBJ1-2; D unclear. CDR3 length: 15 amino acids. V was cut by 2 bases and J by 2 bases, with 12 bases left in between. CDR1 and CDR2 from the germline V gene are SGHAT and FQNNGV. CDR3 region: CASSLLSNWNYGYTF. The CDR3 DNA follows: TGTGCCAGCAGCTTATTGTCTAATTGGAACTATGGCTACACCTTC.

The J gene is TRBJ2-7, the V gene TRBV6-2 or TRBV6-3, with 7 bases fitting TRBD2. Trimming took 1 base from V and 3 from J; bases not matched to a gene: 12. Germline lookup yields CDR1 MNHEY and CDR2 SVGEGT. The CDR3 extends over 17 amino acids. CDR3 loop: CASSYYPSGGWGYEQYF. CDR3 bases: TGTGCCAGCAGTTACTACCCTAGCGGAGGATGGGGCTACGAGCAGTACTTC.

The V and J genes are TRBV23-1 and TRBJ2-1, with D possibly being TRBD2 (6 bases). TRBV23-1 has ORF status, its function being uncertain. Trimming took off 0 bases at V and 0 bases at J, with 18 bases between the two ends. The CDR3 loop spans 19 amino acids. The CDR3: CASSQSGEARTSSYNEQFF. As DNA, the CDR3 is TGCGCCAGCAGTCAATCGGGGGAGGCCCGGACGAGCTCCTACAATGAGCAGTTCTTC.

The V and J genes are TRBV3-1 (or the pseudogene TRBV3-2) and TRBJ2-7; D not resolved. Germline CDR1 is LGHDT and CDR2 is YNNKEL (reference sequence). The CDR3 runs to 11 residues. Trimming left V 2 bases short and J 3 bases short, with 2 bases between. CDR3 amino acids: CASSQLYEQYF. CDR3 in DNA: TGTGCCAGCAGCCAACTCTACGAGCAGTACTTC.

J is TRBJ2-2 and V is TRBV5-1, with 7 bases aligning to TRBD2. The CDR3 sequence is 15 residues long. Per germline, CDR1 SGHRS and CDR2 YFSETQ. With 3 bases clipped from V and 0 bases from J, the junction kept 2 bases outside the gene matches. The chain's CDR3 is CASSSLASNTGELFF. CDR3 DNA: TGCGCCAGCAGCTCACTAGCGTCGAACACCGGGGAGCTGTTTTTT.

The chain joins TRBV5-6 to TRBJ2-1; 10 bases are shared with TRBD1. Per germline, CDR1 SGHDT and CDR2 YYEEEE. V was clipped by 2 bases and J by 4 bases; unmatched bases: 3. The CDR3 is made up of 15 amino acids. The CDR3 bases are TGTGCCAGCAGCTTCGGGACAGGGGATTACAATGAGCAGTTCTTC. This gives the protein CASSFGTGDYNEQFF.

The V and J genes are TRBV28 and TRBJ2-7, with 8 bases fitting TRBD2. The V segment lost 4 bases and the J segment 4 bases; nucleotides outside the gene matches: 9. Germline lookup yields CDR1 MDHEN and CDR2 SYDVKM. The length of the CDR3 is 15 residues. CDR3 DNA: TGTGCCAGCAGTTCGGGGGGGCGCTCCCGATACGAGCAGTACTTC. Protein sequence: CASSSGGRSRYEQYF. Using reference TRBV28 and TRBJ2-7 for the parts outside the CDR3, the full variable domain is DVKVTQSSRYLVKRTGEKVFLECVQDMDHENMFWYRQDPGLGLRLIYFSYDVKMKEKGDIPEGYSVSREKKERFSLILESASTNQTSMYLCASSSGGRSRYEQYFGPGTRLTVT.

This rearrangement joins TRBV7-9 to TRBJ1-4, with unresolved D. With 3 bases removed from V and 7 bases from J, the gap between germline ends came to 12 bases. This CDR3 is 14 amino acids long. Germline CDR1 is SEHNR and CDR2 is FQNEAQ (reference sequence). The CDR3: CASSFEGQPEKLFF. The CDR3 DNA reads TGTGCCAGCAGCTTCGAGGGCCAACCTGAAAAACTGTTTTTT.

About this clone itself: One end of the junction is discordant with germline, which a read error may explain. The V and J genes are TRBV25-1 and TRBJ1-1; D perhaps matches TRBD1 (5 bases). Per germline, CDR1 MGHDK and CDR2 SYGVNS. The CDR3 is 15 amino acids. This chain's CDR3 is CASSESARGNSEAFF. The CDR3 DNA is TGTGCCAGCAGTGAATCAGCCCGGGGGAACAGTGAAGCTTTCTTT. The variable domain in full, completed from reference TRBV25-1 and TRBJ1-1, reads EADIYQTPRYLVIGTGKKITLECSQTMGHDKMYWYQQDPGMELHLIHYSYGVNSTEKGDLSSESTVSRIRTEHFPLTLESARPSHTSQYLCASSESARGNSEAFFGQGTRLTVV.

The J gene is TRBJ2-7, the V gene TRBV12-3 or TRBV12-4; D might be TRBD1 (6 bases). The length of the CDR3 is 12 residues. The ends were cut back, 5 bases at V and 3 bases at J, with 8 bases in the middle. The CDR3 DNA reads TGTGCCAGCAGTCCACAGGGCTACGAGCAGTACTTC. It translates to CASSPQGYEQYF.

This clone was counted a few times. The CDR3 reads CASETSGRGSDTQYF. CDR3 nucleotide sequence: TGCGCCAGTGAGACTAGCGGGAGGGGATCAGATACGCAGTATTTT. The chain has TRBV10-2 and TRBJ2-3; TRBD2 matches 14 bases. The V gene's germline CDR1 is WSHSY and CDR2 SAAADI. V lost 9 bases and J lost 4; bases outside the gene matches: 6. The CDR3 length is 15 residues.